This T cell receptor (beta chain) stems from a study of early T cells in non-severe SARS-CoV-2 infection. Individual cDNA molecules received unique molecular identifiers. TCRdb re-called the 5' RACE reads through MiXCR, storing one row per CDR3 protein. Among 20,000 to 25,000 distinct CDR3 sequences listed, less than 5% were seen once. Germline V gene sequence: CDR1 MDHEN, CDR2 SYDVKM. The CDR3 loop spans 16 amino acids. The V gene lost 4 bases and the J gene lost 2 bases, with 15 bases spanning the gap. The receptor's source is an adult who was a healthcare worker with PCR-confirmed SARS-CoV-2 infection or an uninfected control (not recorded which). The sequencing sample was made of whole blood. The chain combines TRBV28 with TRBJ2-1; D ambiguous. The DNA of the CDR3 is TGTGCCAGCAGTTCCCCCGGCGGCCGTACCTACAATGAGCAGTTCTTC. This translates into CASSSPGGRTYNEQFF. The full variable domain, with the rest looked up from reference TRBV28 and TRBJ2-1, is DVKVTQSSRYLVKRTGEKVFLECVQDMDHENMFWYRQDPGLGLRLIYFSYDVKMKEKGDIPEGYSVSREKKERFSLILESASTNQTSMYLCASSSPGGRTYNEQFFGPGTRLTVL.